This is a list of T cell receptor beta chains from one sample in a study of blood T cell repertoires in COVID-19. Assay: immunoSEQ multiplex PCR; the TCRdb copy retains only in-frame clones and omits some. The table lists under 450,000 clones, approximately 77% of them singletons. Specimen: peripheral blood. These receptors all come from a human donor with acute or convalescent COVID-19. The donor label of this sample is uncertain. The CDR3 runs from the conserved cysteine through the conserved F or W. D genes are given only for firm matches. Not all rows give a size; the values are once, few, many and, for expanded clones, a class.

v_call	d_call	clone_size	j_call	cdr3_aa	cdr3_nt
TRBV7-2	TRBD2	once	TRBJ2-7	CASSLLPTGGGADEQYF	TGTGCCAGCAGCTTACTCCCGACCGGGGGGGGCGCGGACGAGCAGTACTTC
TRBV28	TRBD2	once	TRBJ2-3	CASSLGRTSGVLDTQYF	TGTGCCAGCAGTTTGGGGAGGACTAGCGGGGTATTGGATACGCAGTATTTT
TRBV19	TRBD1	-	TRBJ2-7	CASSIGTGWNEQYF	TGTGCCAGTAGTATCGGGACAGGGTGGAACGAGCAGTACTTC
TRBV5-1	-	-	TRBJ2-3	CASSLALAPDTQYF	TGCGCCAGCAGCTTGGCACTAGCCCCAGATACGCAGTATTTT
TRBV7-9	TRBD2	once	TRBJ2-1	CASRTTSGILRQFF	TGTGCCAGCAGAACGACTAGCGGGATTCTACGGCAGTTCTTC
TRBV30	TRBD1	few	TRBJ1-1	CAWSVKGTGTQAFF	TGTGCCTGGAGTGTAAAAGGGACAGGGACCCAAGCTTTCTTT
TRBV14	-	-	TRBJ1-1	CASSQDRNRATEAFF	TGTGCCAGCAGCCAAGATAGGAACAGGGCGACTGAAGCTTTCTTT
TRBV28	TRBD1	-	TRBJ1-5	CASRDRVGGNQPQHF	TGTGCCAGCAGGGACAGGGTAGGTGGCAATCAGCCCCAGCATTTT
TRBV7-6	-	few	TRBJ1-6	CASSPGGGQGSPLHF	TGTGCCAGCAGCCCCGGTGGGGGACAAGGGTCACCCCTCCACTTT
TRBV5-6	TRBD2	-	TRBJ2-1	CASSFVGRGQSSYNEQFF	TGTGCCAGCAGCTTTGTCGGGAGGGGCCAAAGCTCCTACAATGAGCAGTTCTTC
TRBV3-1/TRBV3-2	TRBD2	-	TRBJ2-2	CASSHSGTSPTGELFF	TGTGCCAGCAGCCACTCAGGGACTAGCCCCACCGGGGAGCTGTTTTTT
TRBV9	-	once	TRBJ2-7	CASSVGGGGRFEQYF	TGTGCCAGCAGCGTCGGGGGCGGGGGCCGGTTCGAGCAGTACTTC
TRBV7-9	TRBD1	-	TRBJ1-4	CASSSQNIRDSIEKLFF	TGTGCCAGCAGCTCCCAAAACATCCGGGACAGTATCGAAAAACTGTTTTTT
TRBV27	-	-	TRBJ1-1	CASSFLGAAGLNTEAFF	TGTGCCAGCAGTTTCCTTGGGGCAGCAGGCCTGAACACTGAAGCTTTCTTT
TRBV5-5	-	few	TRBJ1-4	CASRVPGDPSEKLFF	TGTGCCAGCAGGGTGCCGGGGGACCCAAGTGAAAAACTGTTTTTT
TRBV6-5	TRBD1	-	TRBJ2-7	CASRVGQGSYEQYF	TGTGCCAGCAGAGTAGGACAGGGCTCCTACGAGCAGTACTTC
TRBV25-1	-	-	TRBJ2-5	CASSAVRGGGETQYF	TGTGCCAGCAGTGCAGTAAGGGGAGGGGGAGAGACCCAGTACTTC
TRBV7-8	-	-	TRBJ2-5	CASSVVGGLQETQYF	TGTGCCAGCAGCGTCGTAGGCGGACTCCAAGAGACCCAGTACTTC
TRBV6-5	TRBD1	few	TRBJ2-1	CAWKGQSSYNEQFF	TGTGCCTGGAAGGGACAGAGCTCCTACAATGAGCAGTTCTTC
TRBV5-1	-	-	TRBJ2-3	CASSFLGSSTDTQYF	TGCGCCAGCAGCTTTTTGGGCTCTAGCACAGATACGCAGTATTTT
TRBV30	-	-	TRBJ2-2	CAWVRGRELFF	TGTGCCTGGGTACGAGGGAGGGAGCTGTTTTTT
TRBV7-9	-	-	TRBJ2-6	CASSLAQGSSGANVLTF	TGTGCCAGCAGCTTAGCACAGGGAAGCTCTGGGGCCAACGTCCTGACTTTC
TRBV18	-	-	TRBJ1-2	CASSPLEAEGYTF	TGTGCCAGCTCACCACTTGAGGCAGAAGGCTACACCTTC
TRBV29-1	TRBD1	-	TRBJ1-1	CSVRTGGSAEAFF	TGCAGCGTTAGGACAGGGGGCAGCGCTGAAGCTTTCTTT
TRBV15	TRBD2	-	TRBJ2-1	CATSRDSGGSNEQFF	TGTGCCACCAGCAGAGATTCTGGCGGGAGCAATGAGCAGTTCTTC
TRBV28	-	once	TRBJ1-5	CASSFGGVIQPQHF	TGTGCCAGCAGTTTCGGGGGGGTTATTCAGCCCCAGCATTTT
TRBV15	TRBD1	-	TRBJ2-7	CATSRGRTGQGYF	TGTGCCACCAGCAGAGGGCGGACAGGCCAAGGGTACTTC
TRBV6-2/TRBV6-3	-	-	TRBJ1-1	CASSYGSGGRTEAFF	TGTGCCAGCAGTTACGGAAGTGGGGGCAGGACTGAAGCTTTCTTT
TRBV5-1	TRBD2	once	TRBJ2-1	CASSRFSGSLYNEQFF	TGCGCCAGCAGCCGATTTAGCGGGAGTCTCTACAATGAGCAGTTCTTC
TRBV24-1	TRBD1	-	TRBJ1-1	CATRPRGGENTEAFF	TGTGCCACTCGACCAAGAGGGGGCGAGAACACTGAAGCTTTCTTT
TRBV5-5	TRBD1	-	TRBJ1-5	CASSLGDRVEQPQHF	TGTGCCAGCAGCTTGGGGGACAGGGTAGAGCAGCCCCAGCATTTT
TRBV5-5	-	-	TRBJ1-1	CASSRQVNTEAFF	TGTGCCAGCAGCCGACAGGTGAACACTGAAGCTTTCTTT
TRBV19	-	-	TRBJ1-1	CASSVLIRTEAFF	TGTGCCAGTAGTGTCCTAATTCGGACTGAAGCTTTCTTT
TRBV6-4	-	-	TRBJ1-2	CASSDSGGLGYTF	TGTGCCAGCAGTGACTCCGGGGGTCTTGGCTACACCTTC
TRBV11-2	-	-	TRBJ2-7	CASSLASGFHGEQYF	TGTGCCAGCAGCTTAGCGTCAGGGTTTCACGGCGAGCAGTACTTC
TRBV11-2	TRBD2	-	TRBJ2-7	CASSSRGESSYEQYF	TGTGCCAGCAGCTCTCGGGGGGAGAGTTCCTACGAGCAGTACTTC
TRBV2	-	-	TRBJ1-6	CASSPQGPLYNSPLHF	TGTGCCAGCAGCCCACAGGGCCCACTCTATAATTCACCCCTCCACTTT
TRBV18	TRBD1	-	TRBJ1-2	CASSPIGTASGYTF	TGTGCCAGCTCCCCGATCGGGACAGCGTCCGGCTACACCTTC
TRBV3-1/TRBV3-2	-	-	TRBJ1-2	CASSQSNRIQRANYGYTF	TGTGCCAGCAGCCAATCGAACAGGATCCAGCGAGCTAACTATGGCTACACCTTC
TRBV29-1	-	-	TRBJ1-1	CSALGPDTEAFF	TGCAGCGCCCTAGGCCCGGACACTGAAGCTTTCTTT
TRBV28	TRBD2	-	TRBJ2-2	CASTPRGRGANTGELFF	TGTGCCAGCACCCCCAGAGGGCGGGGGGCGAACACCGGGGAGCTGTTTTTT
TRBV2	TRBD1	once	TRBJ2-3	CASKWTGGPTDTQYF	TGTGCCAGCAAATGGACAGGAGGACCCACAGATACGCAGTATTTT
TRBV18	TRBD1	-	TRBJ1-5	CASSPQGQVKSQPQHF	TGTGCCAGCTCACCACAGGGACAGGTTAAATCTCAGCCCCAGCATTTT
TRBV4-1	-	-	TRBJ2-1	CASSPRALSSYNEQFF	TGCGCCAGCAGCCCGAGGGCCTTGAGCTCCTACAATGAGCAGTTCTTC
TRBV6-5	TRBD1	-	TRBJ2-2	CASRDNPGQGGELFF	TGTGCCAGCAGAGATAACCCGGGACAGGGCGGGGAGCTGTTTTTT